These T cell receptor beta chains were read from a single sample in a study of OX40 agonist ivuxolimab in advanced cancers. TCRdb's copy holds only in-frame clones and misses some; the assay was immunoSEQ multiplex PCR. The table shows fewer than 15,000 clones, with 75% to 90% occurring only once. The input for sequencing was CD4+ or CD8+ T cells sorted from blood, taken in a trial of the OX40 agonist ivuxolimab. Receptors originate from an adult with an advanced solid tumor such as melanoma, head and neck, liver or kidney cancer. Both conserved end residues are part of each CDR3. D genes are given only for firm matches. Size is omitted from some rows. Given values are once, few, many or a class for expanded clones.

clone size	J gene	D gene	V gene	CDR3 DNA	CDR3 protein
.	TRBJ1-1	.	TRBV16	TGTGCCAGCAGCCAATCGGGGAAACCGAACACTGAAGCTTTCTTT	CASSQSGKPNTEAFF
large	TRBJ2-2	TRBD2	TRBV4-1	TGCGCCAGCAGCCAAGAAGAAGTGGGAGGGGATAACGCCGGGGAGCTGTTTTTT	CASSQEEVGGDNAGELFF
.	TRBJ2-4	TRBD1	TRBV5-6	TGTGCCAGCAGCCGGGCGGGACAGGGGTCCAAAAACATTCAGTACTTC	CASSRAGQGSKNIQYF
.	TRBJ1-1	.	TRBV10-1	TGCGCCAGCAGTGACAGGGGCACTGAAGCTTTCTTT	CASSDRGTEAFF
.	TRBJ2-1	TRBD2	TRBV12-5	TGTGCTAGTGGTTCCCCTATGACGGGAGGGCCGCGAAATGAGCAGTTCTTC	CASGSPMTGGPRNEQFF
.	TRBJ2-7	.	TRBV19	TGTGCCAGTAGTACGGACAGCTTCTCCTACGAGCAGTACTTC	CASSTDSFSYEQYF
.	TRBJ1-1	.	TRBV27	TGTGCCAGCAGTTTAATATCGGGGGGGCAAGGAACTGAAGCTTTCTTT	CASSLISGGQGTEAFF
.	TRBJ1-2	.	TRBV10-3	TGTGCCATCATCGAGGGCGACCAAGCTAACTATGGCTACACCTTC	CAIIEGDQANYGYTF
.	TRBJ2-3	.	TRBV5-1	TGCGCCAGCAGCTTGGCCCCGGAAACGCAGTATTTT	CASSLAPETQYF
.	TRBJ1-6	TRBD1	TRBV2	TGTGCCAGCAGTGAATCGGCGGACAGGTCGAGCTCCTATAATTCACCCCTCCACTTT	CASSESADRSSSYNSPLHF
.	TRBJ1-6	.	TRBV9	TGTGCCAGCAGCTATCCCCCCGGTAATTCACCCCTCCACTTT	CASSYPPGNSPLHF
few	TRBJ1-1	.	TRBV9	TGTGCCAGCAGCGCGGGGGGCTCCACTGAAGCTTTCTTT	CASSAGGSTEAFF
.	TRBJ2-1	.	TRBV29-1	TGCAGCGTTGGACTTCAGGGTTCCATATCCAGTGAGCAGTTCTTC	CSVGLQGSISSEQFF
.	TRBJ2-5	.	TRBV4-3	TGCGCCAGCAGCATTCAAGGGGGGACCCAAGAGACCCAGTACTTC	CASSIQGGTQETQYF
few	TRBJ2-7	TRBD2	TRBV27	TGTGCCAGCAGTTTCGGCGGGGGGGCCTACGAGCAGTACTTC	CASSFGGGAYEQYF
.	TRBJ2-7	.	TRBV27	TGTGCCAGCAGTTTAGGGGTGGGGGCCTACGAGCAGTACTTC	CASSLGVGAYEQYF
.	TRBJ1-2	.	TRBV29-1	TGCAGCGTTGAAACTACAGGGCGCTTCGGTCGTGGCTACACCTTC	CSVETTGRFGRGYTF
.	TRBJ1-5	TRBD1	TRBV6-6	TGTGCCAGCAGCTCGACAGGGGACCAGCCCCAGCATTTT	CASSSTGDQPQHF
.	TRBJ2-7	.	TRBV7-8	TGTGCCAGCAGCTTAGAGTCGGGGCAAGTTTACGAGCAGTACTTC	CASSLESGQVYEQYF
.	TRBJ2-3	TRBD1	TRBV10-1	TGCGCCAGCACCCCCGGCGACAGGGTGTCGATAGATACGCAGTATTTT	CASTPGDRVSIDTQYF
few	TRBJ2-1	TRBD2	TRBV29-1	TGCAGCGTAGCTGGACTAGCGGGAGTCGATGAGCAGTTCTTC	CSVAGLAGVDEQFF
.	TRBJ2-7	TRBD1	TRBV28	TGTGCCAGCAGCGGGGGACAGGGGGCTTACGAGCAGTACTTC	CASSGGQGAYEQYF
few	TRBJ2-1	.	TRBV9	TGTGCCAGCAGCCCAAACCCGGGGGTAAATGAGCAGTTCTTC	CASSPNPGVNEQFF
.	TRBJ2-4	.	TRBV29-1	TGCAGCGTTCGTAGTCAGTCGCTGGAAAACATTCAGTACTTC	CSVRSQSLENIQYF
.	TRBJ1-1	.	TRBV7-6	TGTGCCAGCAGCTTAAACCTAGCCACGAACACTGAAGCTTTCTTT	CASSLNLATNTEAFF
.	TRBJ1-1	.	TRBV27	TGTGCCAGCAGCTGGGGGATGGACAGCCCAGAAGCTTTCTTT	CASSWGMDSPEAFF
.	TRBJ2-1	.	TRBV4-1	TGCGCCAGCAGCCCCGGAGGGGGAGATGAGCAGTTCTTC	CASSPGGGDEQFF
.	TRBJ2-1	.	TRBV19	TGTGCCAGTAGCAGATCGGGGTCCAATGAGCAGTTCTTC	CASSRSGSNEQFF
.	TRBJ1-3	.	TRBV21-1	TGTGCCAGCAGCAAATGTGACAGGGGGCCCGGAAACACCATATATTTT	CASSKCDRGPGNTIYF
.	TRBJ2-1	.	TRBV7-9	TGTGCCAGCAGCTCCCCGGGGGGCCCCTACAATGAGCAGTTCTTC	CASSSPGGPYNEQFF
.	TRBJ2-3	.	TRBV9	TGTGCCAGCAGCGCCCACAGGGTGACAGATACGCAGTATTTT	CASSAHRVTDTQYF
.	TRBJ2-7	.	TRBV27	TGTGCCAGCAGTTCCATCACTTGGACGGATAAATACGAGCAGTACTTC	CASSSITWTDKYEQYF
.	TRBJ2-1	TRBD2	TRBV5-4	TGTGCCAGCAGCTTAGGCGGGGGGATCTATGAGCAGTTCTTC	CASSLGGGIYEQFF
.	TRBJ2-7	.	TRBV15	TGTGCCACCAGCAGGCCGACATGGAGCTCCTACGAGCAGTACTTC	CATSRPTWSSYEQYF
.	TRBJ2-4	TRBD1	TRBV7-9	TGTGCCAGCAGCTTGCCGGGACAGGGGGCTCCCAAAAACATTCAGTACTTC	CASSLPGQGAPKNIQYF
once	TRBJ2-7	TRBD2	TRBV13	TGTGCCAGCAGCTTGGGACTAGCGGGGGGCGAGCAGTACTTC	CASSLGLAGGEQYF
.	TRBJ2-7	.	TRBV7-9	TGTGCCAGCAGCCCCCCCTTAGAAGCCTACGAGCAGTACTTC	CASSPPLEAYEQYF
.	TRBJ1-1	.	TRBV7-8	TGTGCCAGCAGCCGAAGTTCGATGAACACTGAAGCTTTCTTT	CASSRSSMNTEAFF
.	TRBJ2-5	.	TRBV5-5	TGTGCCAGCAGCTTTTCCGCTAGGAGGGAAGAGACCCAGTACTTC	CASSFSARREETQYF
.	TRBJ1-2	.	TRBV28	TGTGCCAGCAGTTTGTTGGGTGAAAGGGAGAGACTCTATGGCTACACCTTC	CASSLLGERERLYGYTF
.	TRBJ2-7	TRBD2	TRBV6-1	TGTGCCAGCAGTGAAGAAGAGGAGGGAGGGGACGAGCAGTACTTC	CASSEEEEGGDEQYF
.	TRBJ2-7	.	TRBV27	TGTGCCAGCAGTTTAAATGGGGATGAGCAGTACTTC	CASSLNGDEQYF
once	TRBJ2-5	TRBD1	TRBV7-9	TGTGCCAGCAGCCCCCGACAGGGGGCGAGACAAGAGACCCAGTACTTC	CASSPRQGARQETQYF
few	TRBJ2-1	TRBD1	TRBV4-1	TGCGCCAGCGGTGCCATGGGACAGGGGGAGGCCTACAATGAGCAGTTCTTC	CASGAMGQGEAYNEQFF
.	TRBJ2-1	TRBD2	TRBV9	TGTGCCAGCAGCGTAGCCCTATTTGGGCTAGCGGGAGGGAGTCGATCAGATGAGCAGTTCTTC	CASSVALFGLAGGSRSDEQFF
.	TRBJ1-1	.	TRBV10-3	TGTGCCATCAGTGAGTCGGGGGGCCAAGGAACTGAAGCTTTCTTT	CAISESGGQGTEAFF
.	TRBJ2-3	.	TRBV9	TGTGCCAGCAGCCCAGATCAGGCGGCTATTAGCACAGATACGCAGTATTTT	CASSPDQAAISTDTQYF
few	TRBJ1-5	.	TRBV11-2	TGTGCCAGCAGCATAGAGGGGATAAGCAATCAGCCCCAGCATTTT	CASSIEGISNQPQHF
.	TRBJ2-1	TRBD2	TRBV9	TGTGCCAGCAGCACCCGGACTAGCGGGCCCTACAATGAGCAGTTCTTC	CASSTRTSGPYNEQFF
.	TRBJ1-1	.	TRBV9	TGTGCCAGCAGCCCCAAGGTAGACATCATGAACACTGAAGCTTTCTTT	CASSPKVDIMNTEAFF
.	TRBJ2-7	.	TRBV10-2	TGCGCCAGCAGCCTCCCGGGGTCCGGCTACGAGCAGTACTTC	CASSLPGSGYEQYF